These 27 T cell receptor beta chains came from one sample sequenced in a study of cytomegalovirus exposure and HLA in healthy donors. The repertoire was sequenced with immunoSEQ multiplex PCR; TCRdb's copy has only in-frame clones and lacks some. Counted here are hundreds of thousands of clones, roughly 90% occurring once; the ten biggest clones make up about 11%. Sequencing input: PBMCs. These receptors were taken from a man younger than 35 in good health and CMV-seropositive.

V usage is TRBV5-1 and J usage is TRBJ2-3; TRBD2 matches at 9 bases. CDR3 length equals 19 residues. The ends lost 5 bases at V and 1 base at J; junction bases unmatched: 17. Per the germline V gene, CDR1 is SGHRS and CDR2 is YFSETQ. The CDR3: CASSPRPTSGVDGTDTQYF. CDR3 in DNA: TGCGCCAGCAGTCCCCGGCCGACTAGCGGAGTAGATGGCACAGATACGCAGTATTTT.

The chain combines TRBV30 with TRBJ1-1; D gene unclear. The V gene's germline CDR1 is GTSNPN and CDR2 SVGIG (reference sequence). V was trimmed by 3 bases and J by 1 base, leaving 9 bases between them. This CDR3 spans 13 amino acids. CDR3 protein: CAWSPLRNTEAFF. CDR3 bases: TGTGCCTGGAGCCCACTGAGGAACACTGAAGCTTTCTTT.

This rearrangement joins TRBV5-6 to TRBJ2-1; no clear D gene. This CDR3 has 14 amino acids. Trimming removed 2 bases at V and 10 bases at J, with 16 bases between. Germline V gives CDR1 SGHDT, CDR2 YYEEEE. For the CDR3, the DNA is TGTGCCAGCAGCTTTATGGGTTCAGGATGGGAGCAGTTCTTC. Translation: CASSFMGSGWEQFF.

This clone was counted a few times. The rearrangement joins TRBV5-1 to TRBJ1-2, with D uncertain. CDR1 is SGHRS, CDR2 YFSETQ, per germline. V dropped 0 bases and J dropped 2 bases, with 5 bases sitting between them. This CDR3 comprises 13 residues. In DNA, the CDR3 is TGCGCCAGCAGCTTGGAGGCGAACTATGGCTACACCTTC. Amino acid sequence: CASSLEANYGYTF.

The V and J genes are TRBV2 and TRBJ1-5; D gene uncertain. This CDR3 spans 12 amino acids. Germline CDR1 SNHLY, CDR2 FYNNEI. The V end lost 6 bases, the J end lost 3 bases, and 6 bases lay between the germline ends. CDR3 DNA sequence: TGTGCCAGCAGCGCCGACAATCAGCCCCAGCATTTT. Residues: CASSADNQPQHF.

The count of this clone is one. This chain's CDR3 is CASSGVYEQYF. The CDR3 nucleotides read TGTGCCAGCAGTGGGGTCTACGAGCAGTACTTC. The V call is TRBV2, the J call TRBJ2-7; D unclear. Trimming stripped 4 bases from V and 3 bases from J, with 4 bases between. Germline CDR1 is SNHLY and CDR2 is FYNNEI. This CDR3 spans 11 amino acids.

The chain combines TRBV7-9 with TRBJ1-2, with 7 bases that match TRBD1. The germline V gene has CDR1 SEHNR and CDR2 FQNEAQ (reference sequence). The V gene end was trimmed by 6 bases and the J gene end by 3 bases; junction bases not matched to a gene: 16. The CDR3 has 17 residues. CDR3 in DNA: TGTGCCAGCAGGTTGGGGACAGACAGGGTGGTGGACTATGGCTACACCTTC. It translates to CASRLGTDRVVDYGYTF.

The chain joins TRBV6-6 to TRBJ2-6; TRBD1 agrees at 7 bases. Trimming took 6 bases from V and 4 from J; bases not matched to a gene: 6. This CDR3 contains 15 residues. Germline CDR1 is MNHNY and CDR2 is SVGAGI (reference sequence). CDR3 DNA sequence: TGTGCCAGCAGCCAGACAGGGCCCGGGGCCAACGTCCTGACTTTC. Its protein is CASSQTGPGANVLTF.

The V and J genes are TRBV7-9 and TRBJ2-1; a possible D gene is TRBD2 (6 bases). Germline V gene data show CDR1 as SEHNR and CDR2 as FQNEAQ (reference sequence). CDR3 length equals 14 residues. Trimming shortened V by 10 bases and J by 5 bases, and 18 bases separated the two germline ends. The CDR3 nucleotides are TGTGCCACCCCTGGGGGGAGAGGGGACAATGAGCAGTTCTTC. Residues: CATPGGRGDNEQFF. The full variable domain, its missing parts supplied by reference TRBV7-9 and TRBJ2-1, is DTGVSQNPRHKITKRGQNVTFRCDPISEHNRLYWYRQTLGQGPEFLTYFQNEAQLEKSRLLSDRFSAERPKGSFSTLEIQRTEQGDSAMYLCATPGGRGDNEQFFGPGTRLTVL.

V usage is TRBV6-5 and J usage is TRBJ2-1; 9 bases align to TRBD2. Germline V gene lookup returns CDR1 MNHEY and CDR2 SVGAGI. This CDR3 region has 16 residues. The V segment lost 0 bases and the J segment 10 bases; nucleotides outside the gene matches: 10. This CDR3 is CASSYSLAGPGGEQFF. In nucleotides, the CDR3 is TGTGCCAGCAGTTACTCTCTAGCGGGACCGGGGGGGGAGCAGTTCTTC.

The J gene is TRBJ2-7, the V gene TRBV5-8; 10 bases line up with TRBD2. Germline values: CDR1 SGHTS, CDR2 YDEGEE. The length of the CDR3 is 15 residues. V was clipped by 4 bases and J by 4 bases; unmatched bases: 8. CDR3 in amino acids: CASSLYQAGGYEQYF. In DNA form, the CDR3 reads TGTGCCAGCAGCCTTTACCAAGCGGGAGGGTACGAGCAGTACTTC.

The chain joins TRBV18 to TRBJ1-2; 8 nucleotides line up with TRBD1. V lost 4 bases and J lost 3; bases outside the gene matches: 1. From germline, CDR1 is KGHSH and CDR2 LQKENI. CDR3 length equals 13 residues. The CDR3 loop reads CASSLGQDYGYTF. In DNA form, the CDR3 reads TGTGCCAGCTCACTGGGACAGGACTATGGCTACACCTTC.

The table lists this clone with a count of one. V and J are TRBV5-1 and TRBJ1-1; the D gene is possibly TRBD1 (6 bases). The CDR3 has 14 residues. Trimming cost V 1 base and J 5 bases, with 12 bases left between them. The germline CDR1 and CDR2 sequences are SGHRS and YFSETQ. CDR3: CASSLQGRSTEAFF. CDR3 nucleotides: TGCGCCAGCAGCTTGCAGGGGAGGTCAACTGAAGCTTTCTTT.

The V call is TRBV2, the J call TRBJ2-3; the D is unclear. The germline gives CDR1 SNHLY, CDR2 FYNNEI. The CDR3 spans 12 residues. V lost 6 bases and J 2 bases, leaving 6 bases between the germline ends. The CDR3 spells CASSQSTDTQYF. The CDR3 bases are TGTGCCAGCAGCCAATCCACAGATACGCAGTATTTT.

The chain is built from TRBV20-1 and TRBJ1-1, with D hard to call. V was cut by 0 bases and J by 6 bases, with 5 bases left in between. Germline V gene lookup returns CDR1 DFQATT and CDR2 SNEGSKA (reference sequence). The CDR3 consists of 11 residues. CDR3 protein: CSARDPPEAFF. CDR3 in DNA: TGCAGTGCTAGAGACCCCCCTGAAGCTTTCTTT.

This rearrangement joins TRBV5-6 to TRBJ1-2; D unresolved. CDR3 length equals 14 residues. The germline gives CDR1 SGHDT, CDR2 YYEEEE. V lost 0 bases and J 0 bases, leaving 6 bases between the germline ends. This chain's CDR3 is CASSLATANYGYTF. CDR3 DNA sequence: TGTGCCAGCAGCTTGGCCACCGCTAACTATGGCTACACCTTC.

V gene TRBV9 combines with J gene TRBJ1-2, with a tentative D call TRBD1 (6 bases). CDR1 is SGDLS and CDR2 is YYNGEE in the germline V gene. This CDR3 contains 15 residues. The ends were cut back, 0 bases at V and 8 bases at J, with 17 bases in the middle. This CDR3 reads CASSVGGQLKGGYTF. The CDR3 nucleotides are TGTGCCAGCAGCGTAGGTGGACAGTTAAAGGGAGGCTACACCTTC. The complete variable domain, with remaining parts taken from reference TRBV9 and TRBJ1-2, reads DSGVTQTPKHLITATGQRVTLRCSPRSGDLSVYWYQQSLDQGLQFLIQYYNGEERAKGNILERFSAQQFPDLHSELNLSSLELGDSALYFCASSVGGQLKGGYTFGSGTRLTVV.

The V and J genes are TRBV5-1 and TRBJ1-3; D gene ambiguous. The CDR3 length is 15 residues. Germline V gene data show CDR1 as SGHRS and CDR2 as YFSETQ. Between the trimmed V and J ends, which lost 0 bases and 4 bases, there was a span of 11 bases. CDR3 bases: TGCGCCAGCAGCTTGGAAGGATTACCGGGAAACACCATATATTTT. Amino acids: CASSLEGLPGNTIYF.

The chain carries TRBV6-1 and TRBJ1-1; 8 nucleotides line up with TRBD1. CDR3 length: 14 residues. The V gene end was trimmed by 3 bases and the J gene end by 4 bases; junction bases not matched to a gene: 4. Per germline, CDR1 MNHNS and CDR2 SASEGT. For the CDR3, the DNA is TGTGCCAGCAGTGACGGACAGGGTCCCACTGAAGCTTTCTTT. Translation gives CASSDGQGPTEAFF.

V usage is TRBV5-6 and J usage is TRBJ2-7; the D call may be TRBD1 or TRBD2 (5 bases each). Germline V gene data show CDR1 as SGHDT and CDR2 as YYEEEE. The length of the CDR3 is 12 residues. V shed 3 bases and J shed 7 bases, with 11 bases lying between them. The CDR3 spells CASSSGPGEQYF. CDR3 coding DNA: TGTGCCAGCAGCTCGGGACCGGGGGAGCAGTACTTC.

The chain is built from TRBV5-1 and TRBJ2-7, with 14 bases that match TRBD2. The CDR3 consists of 15 residues. Germline V gene lookup returns CDR1 SGHRS and CDR2 YFSETQ. With V trimmed by 4 bases and J by 1 base, 1 base remained unmatched. CDR3 sequence reads: CASSGLAGGSYEQYF. CDR3 coding DNA: TGCGCCAGCAGCGGACTAGCGGGAGGATCCTACGAGCAGTACTTC.

CDR3 coding DNA: TGTGCCAGCAGGACAGGGAATAGCAATCAGCCCCAGCATTTT. Amino acids: CASRTGNSNQPQHF. This sequence joins TRBV6-1 and TRBJ1-5; 7 nucleotides agree with TRBD1. Trimming took 6 bases from V and 0 from J; bases not matched to a gene: 2. The CDR3 is 14 amino acids. Germline V gives CDR1 MNHNS, CDR2 SASEGT.

The V call is TRBV4-2, the J call TRBJ1-1, with D unclear. The CDR3 consists of 13 residues. Germline V gene lookup returns CDR1 LGHNA and CDR2 YNFKEQ. Trimming took off 10 bases at V and 1 base at J, with 13 bases between the two ends. Here the CDR3 DNA reads TGTGCCACTGGAAGGGAAGAGAACACTGAAGCTTTCTTT. It translates to CATGREENTEAFF.

The gene calls are TRBV28 and TRBJ2-4; D possibly corresponds to TRBD1 (5 bases). Looked up from germline, CDR1 is MDHEN and CDR2 is SYDVKM. Trimming removed 2 bases from V and 3 bases from J, with 8 bases in between. CDR3 length: 14 amino acids. The CDR3 region is CASSLPGFKNIQYF. The CDR3 coding sequence is TGTGCCAGCAGTTTACCAGGGTTCAAAAACATTCAGTACTTC.

CDR3 residues: CASRPGLVLRTGELFF. The CDR3 bases are TGTGCCAGTAGACCGGGACTAGTCTTACGCACCGGGGAGCTGTTTTTT. J is TRBJ2-2 and V is TRBV19, with 8 positions matching TRBD2. The trim removed 6 bases at V and 4 bases at J, leaving 10 bases unmatched. This CDR3 is 16 amino acids long. Per the germline V gene, CDR1 is LNHDA and CDR2 is SQIVND (reference sequence).

The chain links TRBV5-4 to TRBJ2-5; D may be TRBD1 (5 bases). The CDR3 is made up of 14 amino acids. Trimming pared 0 bases from V and 5 bases from J, leaving 11 bases between. Germline loops: CDR1 SGHNT, CDR2 YYREEE (reference sequence). CDR3 in DNA: TGTGCCAGCAGCTTGGCGTCAGGGCGGGAGACCCAGTACTTC. It specifies CASSLASGRETQYF.

The gene calls are TRBV7-2 and TRBJ1-2; no definite D call. The CDR3 spans 16 residues. The V gene's germline CDR1 is SGHTA and CDR2 FQGNSA. V shed 4 bases and J shed 0 bases, with 15 bases lying between them. The CDR3 reads CASSSKKTGTNYGYTF. The CDR3 region has the DNA TGTGCCAGCAGCTCCAAAAAGACCGGGACTAACTATGGCTACACCTTC.